This record looks at one T cell receptor (beta chain) sequence and its context. Antigen: not known. Unmatched junction bases numbered 2, after V lost 6 bases and J lost 2 bases. CDR1 MNHEY and CDR2 SMNVEV come from the germline V gene (reference sequence). This CDR3 is 13 amino acids long. This sample was included in a study of cytomegalovirus exposure and HLA in healthy donors. Across the whole study: Around 86 million unique TCRs, all from HLA-typed donors, were included in an early release of the data. Notes on the study in general: Most observed TCR sequences were rare, whereas some public TCRs were detected in many donors.

13 Jbeta primers and 60 Vbeta primers were used for the PCR. Data came from immunoSEQ multiplex PCR; TCRdb stores just in-frame clones and leaves some out. The sample includes about 140,000 clones, around a tenth seen only once; the top ten take about 1.7%. The chain uses TRBV27 and TRBJ2-7; 9 nucleotides align to TRBD1. Sequenced sample: PBMCs. This receptor was identified in a male donor in good health and CMV-seronegative. This CDR3 is CASRDRGAYEQYF. The CDR3 nucleotides read TGTGCCAGCAGGGACAGGGGTGCCTACGAGCAGTACTTC.